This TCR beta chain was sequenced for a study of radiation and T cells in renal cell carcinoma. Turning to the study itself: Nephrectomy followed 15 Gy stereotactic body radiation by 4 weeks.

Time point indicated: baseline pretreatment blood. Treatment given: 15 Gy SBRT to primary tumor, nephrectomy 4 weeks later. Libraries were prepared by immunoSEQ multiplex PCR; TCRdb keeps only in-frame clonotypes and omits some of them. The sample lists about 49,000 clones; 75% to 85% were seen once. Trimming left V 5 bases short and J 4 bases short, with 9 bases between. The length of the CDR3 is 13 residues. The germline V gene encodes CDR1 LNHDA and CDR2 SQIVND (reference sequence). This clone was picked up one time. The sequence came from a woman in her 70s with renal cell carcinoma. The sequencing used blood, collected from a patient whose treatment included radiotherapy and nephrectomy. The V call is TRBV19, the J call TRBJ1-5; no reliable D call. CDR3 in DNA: TGTGCCAGTAGTGCCGGCCATAATCAGCCCCAGCATTTT. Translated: CASSAGHNQPQHF.